The following is a T cell receptor (beta chain) sequence with its context. Library preparation (for TCRbeta) was performed with unique molecular identifiers. One entry per CDR3 protein, called by TCRdb with MiXCR from the PCR reads. Of 450,000 to 550,000 distinct CDR3 sequences in the sample, about an eighth were seen once. These data are taken from a study of T-cell reconstitution after alpha-beta-depleted transplantation in children. Trimming removed 2 bases from V and 1 base from J, with 8 bases in between. This CDR3 comprises 14 residues. The germline CDR1 and CDR2 sequences are MNHEY and SVGEGT. The TCR sequence derives from a female patient younger than 10 who had a stem cell transplant for aplastic anemia, so the T cells may come from the graft donor. Here the sequenced sample was PBMCs, mostly from graft donor cells, taken 180 days after TCRalphabeta/CD19-depleted stem cell transplant. The V and J genes are TRBV6-2 or TRBV6-3 and TRBJ1-1; tentative D call: TRBD1 (6 bases). The CDR3 protein is CASSYRGANTEAFF. The CDR3 DNA sequence: TGTGCCAGCAGTTACAGGGGGGCGAACACTGAAGCTTTCTTT.